These T cell receptor beta chains were read from a single sample in a study of long-term antiretroviral therapy in people with HIV. Data came from immunoSEQ multiplex PCR; TCRdb stores just in-frame clones and leaves some out. The sample comprises tens of thousands of clones, 80% to 90% of which are singletons, and about 5.3% rests with the top ten. The sequencing used unsorted PBMCs, collected 2.8 years before starting antiretroviral therapy. Every receptor here comes from a woman aged 25-40 years with HIV. Both conserved end residues are part of each CDR3. A D gene is named only where the DNA matches it firmly. Size is omitted from some rows. Given values are once, few, many or a class for expanded clones.

V,D,J,size,DNA,CDR3
TRBV29-1,.,TRBJ2-5,.,TGCAGCGCCCCCGTATCTGAGACCCAGTACTTC,CSAPVSETQYF
TRBV6-5,.,TRBJ1-5,.,TGTGCCAGCAGTTCTGCTAGGGCGTATCAGCCCCAGCATTTT,CASSSARAYQPQHF
TRBV19,TRBD1,TRBJ1-2,few,TGTGCGAGTAAAGGACAGGGAGTTGGCTATGGCTACACCTTC,CASKGQGVGYGYTF
TRBV30,.,TRBJ1-1,once,TGTGCCTGGATGGTCGGGGGGCAAGCTTTCTTT,CAWMVGGQAFF
TRBV10-3,.,TRBJ1-3,once,TGTGCCATCTCGGTTGAGATGGGCAGGGCCGCGTTCGACACCATATATTTT,CAISVEMGRAAFDTIYF
TRBV19,.,TRBJ1-4,.,TGTGCCAGTAGTATTTTCACTAATGAAAAACTGTTTTTT,CASSIFTNEKLFF
TRBV15,.,TRBJ2-6,few,TGTGCCACCAGCAGAGATAGCGAGTCTGGGGCCAACGTCCTGACTTTC,CATSRDSESGANVLTF
TRBV4-1,.,TRBJ1-3,.,TGCGCCAGCAGCGACTCCAGCTCTGGAAACACCATATATTTT,CASSDSSSGNTIYF
TRBV7-6,.,TRBJ2-5,.,TGTGCCAGCAGGAGTGAGGGGACCCAGTACTTC,CASRSEGTQYF
TRBV29-1,.,TRBJ1-4,.,TGCAGCGTTGTGCGCCCGGGGGATGAAAAACTGTTTTTT,CSVVRPGDEKLFF
TRBV11-2,TRBD1,TRBJ1-6,few,TGTGCCAGCAGCTTTGGGGGACAGAATAATTCACCCCTCCACTTT,CASSFGGQNNSPLHF
TRBV18,.,TRBJ1-2,.,TGTGCCAGCTCAAATCGTAGTACCGGGTATGGCTACACCTTC,CASSNRSTGYGYTF
TRBV10-3,.,TRBJ2-7,.,TGTGCCATCAGTGATAGAACAGCCAGCGTCACCTACGAGCAGTACTTC,CAISDRTASVTYEQYF
TRBV30,TRBD1,TRBJ2-1,.,TGTGCCTGGAGTGAGGAGACAGGGTACAATGAGCAGTTCTTC,CAWSEETGYNEQFF
TRBV18,.,TRBJ2-6,.,TGTGCCAGCTCACCCCCGACCCTCTCTGGGGCCAACGTCCTGACTTTC,CASSPPTLSGANVLTF
TRBV4-1,TRBD2,TRBJ2-3,.,TGCGCCAGCAGCCTTTCGACTAGCGGGGGCACAGATACGCAGTATTTT,CASSLSTSGGTDTQYF
TRBV18,.,TRBJ1-3,.,TGTGCCAGCTCACCCTACGGACTGCTCAACTCTGGAAACACCATATATTTT,CASSPYGLLNSGNTIYF
TRBV7-7,.,TRBJ1-3,.,TGTGCCAGCAGCCCTGGCTTCGCCCTAGGGGGTGGAAACACCATATATTTT,CASSPGFALGGGNTIYF
TRBV9,.,TRBJ1-1,.,TGTGCCAGCAGCGTAGACAGGACGAACACTGAAGCTTTCTTT,CASSVDRTNTEAFF
TRBV6-1,TRBD1,TRBJ2-7,.,TGTGCCAGCAGTACCAGACAGGGGTTGGACGAGCAGTACTTC,CASSTRQGLDEQYF
TRBV30,.,TRBJ1-1,.,TGTGCCTGGAGTGCCCGCCCGAACACTGAAGCTTTCTTT,CAWSARPNTEAFF
TRBV7-8,.,TRBJ2-1,.,TGTGCCAGCAGCTCTAAAGGACCTAGGGATGAGCAGTTCTTC,CASSSKGPRDEQFF
TRBV7-9,TRBD2,TRBJ2-1,.,TGTGCCAGCAGCCCCGGACTAGCGGGGACCAATGAGCAGTTCTTC,CASSPGLAGTNEQFF
TRBV5-5,TRBD1,TRBJ1-2,once,TGTGCCAGCAGCTTAGCCGGGACAGGCTCTACGTCCCCTTATGGCTACACCTTC,CASSLAGTGSTSPYGYTF
TRBV6-1,.,TRBJ1-4,.,TGTGCCAGCAGTGTAAATCATGGGGCCTCTCGTATACTGTTTTTT,CASSVNHGASRILFF
TRBV19,TRBD1,TRBJ2-7,.,TGTGCCAGTAGCAATCAGGGGGCTGGATCCTACGAGCAGTACTTC,CASSNQGAGSYEQYF
TRBV7-2,.,TRBJ2-5,.,TGTGCCAGCACCCTCGCCTCCCGAAGGGAGACCCAGTACTTC,CASTLASRRETQYF
TRBV5-1,TRBD1,TRBJ1-2,.,TGCGCCAGCAGCACCGACAGGGCTGGCTACACCTTC,CASSTDRAGYTF
TRBV19,.,TRBJ2-2,.,TGTGCCAGTAGTAGGGGATTGGGACCCATGAACACCGGGGAGCTGTTTTTT,CASSRGLGPMNTGELFF